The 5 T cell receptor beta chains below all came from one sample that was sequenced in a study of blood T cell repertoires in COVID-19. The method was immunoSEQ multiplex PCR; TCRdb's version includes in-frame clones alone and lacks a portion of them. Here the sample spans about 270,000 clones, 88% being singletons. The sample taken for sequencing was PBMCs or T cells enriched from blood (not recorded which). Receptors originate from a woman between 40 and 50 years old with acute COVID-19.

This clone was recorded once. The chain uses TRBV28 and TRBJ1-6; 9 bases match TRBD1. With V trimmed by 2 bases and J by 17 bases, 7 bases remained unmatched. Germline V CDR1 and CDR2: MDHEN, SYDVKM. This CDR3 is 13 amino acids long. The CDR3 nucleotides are TGTGCCAGCAGTTTAGCGGGACAGGGCCGAATCCACTTT. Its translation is CASSLAGQGRIHF.

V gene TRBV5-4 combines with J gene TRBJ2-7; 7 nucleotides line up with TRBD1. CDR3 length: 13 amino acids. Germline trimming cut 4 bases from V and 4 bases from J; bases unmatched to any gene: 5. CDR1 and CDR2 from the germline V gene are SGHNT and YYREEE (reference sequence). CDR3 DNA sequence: TGTGCCAGCAGCCCCGGGACAGCATACGAGCAGTACGTC. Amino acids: CASSPGTAYEQYV.

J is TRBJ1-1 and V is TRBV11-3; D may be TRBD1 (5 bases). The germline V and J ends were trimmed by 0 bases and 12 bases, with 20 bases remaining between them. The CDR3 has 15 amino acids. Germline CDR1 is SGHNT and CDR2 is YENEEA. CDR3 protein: CASSLDVRALFGSFF. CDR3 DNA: TGTGCCAGCAGCTTAGATGTCAGGGCTTTATTTGGTTCTTTCTTT.

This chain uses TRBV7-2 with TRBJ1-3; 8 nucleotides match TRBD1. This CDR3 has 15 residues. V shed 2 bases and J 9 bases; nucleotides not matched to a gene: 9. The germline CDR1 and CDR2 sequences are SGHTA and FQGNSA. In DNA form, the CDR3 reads TGTGCCAGCAGCTTATTCCAGGGGGCGAGGAGCACCATATATTTT. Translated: CASSLFQGARSTIYF.

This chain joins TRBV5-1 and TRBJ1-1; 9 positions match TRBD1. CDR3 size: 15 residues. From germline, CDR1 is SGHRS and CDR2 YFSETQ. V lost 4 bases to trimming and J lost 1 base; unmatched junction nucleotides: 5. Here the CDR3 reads CASSDGTGQNTEAFF. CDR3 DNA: TGCGCCAGCAGCGACGGGACAGGGCAGAACACTGAAGCTTTCTTT.